This TCR beta chain was captured by sequencing in a study of stem cell transplantation in POMP-related autoinflammatory disease. Background on the study: Pre-transplant patients had naive-skewed CD4+ T cells and few CD8+ T cells. After transplant, neutrophils and platelets showed 100% graft donor chimerism through one year.

Trimming left V 2 bases short and J 0 bases short, with 20 bases between. There are 18 residues in the CDR3. From germline, CDR1 is SGHNT and CDR2 YYREEE (reference sequence). A remark on this clone: Its antigen remains unknown.

Whole-study findings and limits: Across all analyzed T-cell subsets, patients with PRAID tended toward reduced diversity and increased clonality.

Sequencing used immunoSEQ multiplex PCR; TCRdb keeps in-frame clones, though not all of them. The sample holds 8,000 to 9,000 clones, roughly 85% seen once. Prominent immunodeficiency with autoinflammation defined PRAID. The sequenced sample was CD8+ T cells from PBMCs, obtained after stem cell transplantation. The gene calls are TRBV5-4 and TRBJ2-5, with D perhaps matching TRBD1 (7 bases). The TCR was taken from a human patient with POMP-related autoinflammation and immune dysregulation (PRAID). Part of the T cell pool may stem from the graft donor. The CDR3 spells CASSLDPIGRGDQETQYF. DNA of the CDR3: TGTGCCAGCAGCTTAGACCCTATCGGCAGGGGGGACCAAGAGACCCAGTACTTC.